This T cell receptor (beta chain) was obtained from a study of T cell changes during pregnancy in multiple sclerosis. The germline CDR1 and CDR2 sequences are MDHEN and SYDVKM. There are 12 residues in the CDR3. Trimming cost V 5 bases and J 6 bases, with 8 bases left between them. The repertoire was sequenced with immunoSEQ multiplex PCR; TCRdb's copy has only in-frame clones and lacks some. Of roughly 29,000 clones in the sample, over 75% are singletons; the top ten hold roughly 6.8%. This clonotype was obtained from a female donor with multiple sclerosis, enrolled in a pregnancy study. The rearrangement links TRBV28 to TRBJ2-1; D unresolved. Sequencing was performed on CD8+ T cells from peripheral blood mononuclear cells, taken after pregnancy. CDR3 DNA sequence: TGTGCCAGCAGTCCCTTATTCAATGAGCAGTTCTTC. It codes for CASSPLFNEQFF. The entire variable domain, with the rest obtained from reference TRBV28 and TRBJ2-1, is as follows: DVKVTQSSRYLVKRTGEKVFLECVQDMDHENMFWYRQDPGLGLRLIYFSYDVKMKEKGDIPEGYSVSREKKERFSLILESASTNQTSMYLCASSPLFNEQFFGPGTRLTVL.